The T cell receptor beta chain under discussion was sequenced for a study of T cells in Graves' hyperthyroidism and ophthalmopathy (dated by TCRdb to between 2017 and 2020). Study-level background: Peripheral blood was collected at initial diagnosis, before any treatment. Prospective prediction of ophthalmopathy was tested in an independent validation cohort of some 19 hyperthyroidism patients and 15 to 17 patients who later progressed to ophthalmopathy. A discovery cohort of about 100 patients, roughly 45 with Graves' ophthalmopathy and roughly 59 with stable Graves' hyperthyroidism, was used to find distinguishing TCR V-J signatures. According to the paper, TCR Vbeta CDR3 sequencing was carried out on 135 peripheral blood samples, which came from under 50 ophthalmopathy, 80 or so hyperthyroidism and some 17 progressor patients. After blood sampling, hyperthyroidism patients were treated with methimazole at a starting dose of 30 mg daily, and ophthalmopathy patients were treated with high-dose intravenous methylprednisolone. The 100 or so discovery patients were divided at random into training and test sets in a 7:3 ratio. Thyroid tissue and blood T-cell repertoires from six Graves' hyperthyroidism patients were also compared in the study. Overall study results and their limits: Most expanded thyroid clonotypes (frequency above 0.001) were also detected in blood, a finding suggesting that blood repertoires may reflect thyroid immune responses. In validation, the model predicted progression to ophthalmopathy a median of approximately 6.6 months before onset, with about 67% sensitivity and 72.22% specificity. Sample size was not statistically predetermined, and investigators were not blinded to group allocation. Ophthalmopathy was separated from stable hyperthyroidism by a 13 V-J signature model, with 85% to 90% sensitivity and 81% to 82% specificity obtained in cross-validation and 80%/75% obtained in testing.

This clonotype appeared many times. The antigen this receptor binds is unknown. There are no base qualities to consult, and no much larger clone falls within one base. The TCR beta CDR3 regions were amplified from the RNA transcripts. The first round of RT-PCR for the TCR CDR3 was performed with the HTBI primer set and the Qiagen OneStep RT-PCR kit. A second multiplex PCR round built the libraries, followed by size selection and purification. The libraries were sequenced on an Illumina HiSeq2000 using paired-end 100 bp reads. The original methods were these. SOAPnuke was used to process the raw data, with reads discarded if the reads contained adapters or uncalled bases, had a mean Phred below 15, or lacked an exact constant-primer or identifier match. High-quality paired reads were merged using COPE v1.2.5, and each unique nucleotide sequence was defined as a clonotype. Clonotypes were aligned to IMGT TRBV, TRBD and TRBJ reference segments using MiTCR v1.1. The analysis was restricted to V-J combinations with a frequency above 0.0001, which together covered 99% to 99.2% of the repertoires. A TCS score was defined as the ratio of F50 (clonal expansion) to E x V (chaos), with BLOSUM62-based TCRdist applied between CDR3 peptides within each V-J. Welch's t-statistics and random forest reduced fewer than 600 V-J features to 13, which were used in a naive Bayes classifier (R e1071). TCRdb reprocessed the public reads (quality trimming at Q25 with fastp, clone calling with MiXCR) and kept in-frame beta chains. Rows merge per CDR3 protein into single entries with the most common DNA and genes. Clone size and V and J calls follow TCRdb, not the original study. For this sample the table gives about 400,000 distinct CDR3 sequences, of which approximately 14% were detected only once. About 12% of the sample belongs to the ten largest clones.

The CDR3 spans 15 residues, from the cysteine through the phenylalanine. Only CDR3 DNA remains: 45 bases, in frame from the first base. At the junction V is shortened by 5 bases and J by 8 bases; bases outside the gene matches: 14. In the germline V gene, CDR1 corresponds to SGHTA and CDR2 to FQGNSA. Ophthalmopathy patients had moderately to severely active disease, with a Clinical Activity Score of 3 or more, a NOSPECS grade of 4 or more, and a disease duration of less than 3 months. Any patient with an uncontrolled infection, another autoimmune disease, pregnancy or lactation was excluded. Diagnoses were based on clinical symptoms, serum thyroxine and TRAb, thyroid ultrasound and orbital computed tomography. PBMCs were isolated from 10 ml of fresh peripheral blood by Ficoll-Paque density gradient centrifugation. Trizol reagent was used to extract total RNA, and RNA quality was then checked on an Agilent 2100 Bioanalyzer.

The rearranged chain carries TRBV7-2 and TRBJ1-2; 7 of the junction bases match TRBD1. The clonotype comes from a man in his late teens or twenties with Graves' ophthalmopathy. Sequencing input: blood. The base sequence is TGTGCCAGCAGCCAAGGGACAGCCAGCTCGGTAGGCTACACCTTC. This gives the protein CASSQGTASSVGYTF.